Below are 20 T cell receptor beta chains sequenced from a single sample in a study of blood T cell repertoires in COVID-19. Assay used: immunoSEQ multiplex PCR; TCRdb lists only in-frame clones, some missing. The sample has over 150,000 clones; approximately 88% are singletons. Specimen: peripheral blood. The receptors here all came from a woman aged 40 to 50 with COVID-19, enrolled during active disease.

This chain links TRBV2 with TRBJ1-2; D not certain. V shed 7 bases and J shed 5 bases, with 11 bases lying between them. CDR3 length: 12 amino acids. Germline V lookup: CDR1 SNHLY, CDR2 FYNNEI. CDR3 nucleotide sequence: TGTGCCAGCACCGCGTCACAGTATGGCTACACCTTC. It specifies CASTASQYGYTF.

V and J are TRBV11-2 and TRBJ2-1, with no clear D. Trimming cost V 5 bases and J 4 bases, with 12 bases left between them. From germline, CDR1 is SGHAT and CDR2 FQNNGV. CDR3 length: 14 amino acids. For the CDR3, the DNA is TGTGCCAGCAGCCTCTCGAGTTCGTACAATGAGCAGTTCTTC. The encoded protein is CASSLSSSYNEQFF.

Here the CDR3 DNA reads TGTGCCAGCAGCTCAGTCATACTTCCGACGGGGGTAGAATACAATGAGCAGTTCTTC. This translates into CASSSVILPTGVEYNEQFF. The chain carries TRBV5-5 and TRBJ2-1, with a possible D match to TRBD2 (6 bases). The germline V gene has CDR1 SGHKS and CDR2 YYEKEE (reference sequence). The CDR3 runs to 19 residues. V lost 3 bases and J 4 bases, leaving 26 bases between the germline ends.

CDR3 residues: CASSRNREGGETQYF. The CDR3 DNA sequence: TGTGCCAGCAGCCGCAACAGGGAGGGGGGAGAGACCCAGTACTTC. The chain joins TRBV7-6 to TRBJ2-5; the D gene is possibly TRBD2 (7 bases). The CDR3 is 15 amino acids. Germline CDR1 SGHVS, CDR2 FNYEAQ. V was pared by 5 bases and J by 4 bases, with 17 bases between.

A few counts support this clone. The chain links TRBV7-9 to TRBJ1-6, with D unclear. CDR3 length: 14 residues. Germline V gene lookup returns CDR1 SEHNR and CDR2 FQNEAQ (reference sequence). Trimming took 3 bases from V and 10 from J, leaving 13 bases between them. The CDR3 protein is CASSFRGVGSPLHF. CDR3 nucleotide sequence: TGTGCCAGCAGCTTTCGGGGTGTAGGGTCACCCCTCCACTTT.

V and J are TRBV5-1 and TRBJ1-1; 8 nucleotides agree with TRBD1. Germline V gene data show CDR1 as SGHRS and CDR2 as YFSETQ. The CDR3 is made up of 17 amino acids. V shed 2 bases and J 0 bases; nucleotides not matched to a gene: 9. The CDR3, as DNA: TGCGCCAGCAGCTTCATTGGGACAGGAAGCATGAACACTGAAGCTTTCTTT. This translates into CASSFIGTGSMNTEAFF.

The rearrangement links TRBV28 to TRBJ2-1, with a weak D call TRBD2 (6 bases). There are 12 residues in the CDR3. Trimming shortened V by 11 bases and J by 4 bases, and 12 bases separated the two germline ends. Germline CDR1 MDHEN, CDR2 SYDVKM. The CDR3 is CASAGGYNEQFF. The CDR3, as DNA: TGTGCCTCCGCTGGGGGGTACAATGAGCAGTTCTTC.

The chain is built from TRBV23-1 and TRBJ2-5, with TRBD1 identical over 11 bases. TRBV23-1 is sorted into the ORF group, with uncertain function. J was trimmed by 5 bases and V by 6 bases; bases with no gene match: 5. CDR3 length: 14 residues. The CDR3 protein is CASRKGQGGETQYF. For the CDR3, the DNA is TGCGCCAGCAGGAAGGGACAGGGGGGGGAGACCCAGTACTTC.

The DNA of the CDR3 is TGTGCCAGCTCACCACAAAACAGGGGGCCTGAAGCTTTCTTT. It yields the protein CASSPQNRGPEAFF. The chain uses TRBV18 and TRBJ1-1, with 9 bases matching TRBD1. Germline lookup yields CDR1 KGHSH and CDR2 LQKENI. V was clipped by 1 base and J by 6 bases; unmatched bases: 3. The CDR3 has 14 residues.

The rearrangement links TRBV5-4 to TRBJ1-2, with a tentative D call TRBD1 (5 bases). CDR3 size: 16 residues. The germline gives CDR1 SGHNT, CDR2 YYREEE (reference sequence). V gave up 3 bases and J gave up 3 bases, with 18 bases separating them. The DNA for the CDR3 is TGTGCCAGCAGCTCCCAGGGACTGTTACCAGACTATGGCTACACCTTC. Protein: CASSSQGLLPDYGYTF.

The rearrangement uses TRBV7-2 and TRBJ1-1; D gene unclear. CDR1 and CDR2 from the germline V gene are SGHTA and FQGNSA. Trimming removed 6 bases from V and 0 bases from J, with 8 bases in between. The CDR3 totals 13 residues. The CDR3 DNA follows: TGTGCCAGCAGAATTCACTTGAACACTGAAGCTTTCTTT. Encoded protein: CASRIHLNTEAFF.

The chain links TRBV27 to TRBJ1-3; TRBD1 matches at 8 bases. Per the germline V gene, CDR1 is MNHEY and CDR2 is SMNVEV (reference sequence). V gave up 8 bases and J gave up 8 bases; unmatched junction bases: 5. CDR3 length equals 12 residues. This CDR3 reads CASSTGADTIYF. Written as DNA, the CDR3 is TGTGCCAGCTCGACAGGGGCGGACACCATATATTTT.

This rearrangement joins TRBV19 to TRBJ1-1; 8 bases agree with TRBD1. Trimming took 4 bases from V and 6 from J; bases not matched to a gene: 7. This CDR3 is 14 amino acids long. CDR1 and CDR2 (germline): LNHDA, SQIVND (reference sequence). CDR3 loop: CASSTRTGKAEAFF. DNA of the CDR3: TGTGCCAGTAGTACCCGGACAGGGAAGGCTGAAGCTTTCTTT.

This chain uses TRBV3-1 (or the pseudogene TRBV3-2) with TRBJ2-3; D is unclear. Germline CDR1 and CDR2: LGHDT and YNNKEL (reference sequence). The CDR3 runs 13 residues. Deletions cut 0 bases from V and 6 bases from J, with 7 bases between. CDR3 in amino acids: CASSQDVEDTQYF. CDR3 coding DNA: TGTGCCAGCAGCCAAGACGTAGAGGATACGCAGTATTTT.

This chain uses TRBV6-5 with TRBJ2-1; 9 bases map to TRBD2. Germline CDR1 MNHEY, CDR2 SVGAGI. The V segment lost 1 base and the J segment 9 bases; nucleotides outside the gene matches: 7. There are 15 residues in the CDR3. CDR3 DNA: TGTGCCAGCAGTTACTGGGCGGGAGGGCCTCGTGAGCAGTTCTTC. Residues: CASSYWAGGPREQFF.

The chain employs TRBV5-4 and TRBJ1-4, with D unclear. The CDR3 is made up of 12 amino acids. The V end lost 4 bases, the J end lost 10 bases, and 11 bases lay between the germline ends. CDR1 and CDR2 (germline): SGHNT, YYREEE (reference sequence). The CDR3 loop is CASSAKQRKLFF. DNA of the CDR3: TGTGCCAGCAGCGCCAAACAGAGAAAACTGTTTTTT.

This clone was observed once. The chain combines TRBV5-1 with TRBJ2-3, with TRBD2 identical over 9 bases. CDR1 is SGHRS, CDR2 YFSETQ, per germline. The J segment lost 4 bases and the V segment lost 2 bases, leaving 14 bases of the junction unmatched. The CDR3 has 18 residues. The CDR3 protein is CASSFSAGGPVPSDTQYF. Written as DNA, the CDR3 is TGCGCCAGCAGCTTCTCGGCGGGAGGGCCGGTCCCGTCAGATACGCAGTATTTT.

V is TRBV6-1 and J is TRBJ1-6; TRBD1 matches 7 bases. CDR1 and CDR2 from the germline V gene are MNHNS and SASEGT. The CDR3 sequence is 16 residues long. The ends lost 2 bases at V and 6 bases at J; junction bases unmatched: 7. CDR3 sequence: CASSELGTALNSPLHF. DNA of the CDR3: TGTGCCAGCAGTGAATTAGGGACAGCGCTTAATTCACCCCTCCACTTT.

A single count supports this clone. The junction departs from germline at one end; a sequencing error may be responsible. The chain is built from TRBV7-7 and TRBJ2-5; tentatively, D is TRBD2 (8 bases). The germline V gene has CDR1 SSHAT and CDR2 FNYEAQ (reference sequence). This CDR3 comprises 15 residues. The CDR3 is CASSLGGQRGETQYF. The CDR3 DNA sequence: TGTGCTAGCAGCTTAGGGGGACAGCGGGGGGAGACCCAGTACTTC.

This clone was recorded only once. The gene calls are TRBV28 and TRBJ1-1, with TRBD1 matching 9 bases. With V trimmed by 6 bases and J by 7 bases, 6 bases remained unmatched. The CDR3 runs 13 residues. Per the germline V gene, CDR1 is MDHEN and CDR2 is SYDVKM. In DNA form, the CDR3 reads TGTGCCAGCAGGTCGGGACAGGGCCGTGAAGCTTTCTTT. As protein: CASRSGQGREAFF.